These 11 T cell receptor beta chains came from one sample sequenced in a study of beta chain features in type 1 diabetes. Isolated RNA was reverse transcribed in full, so expressed TCRB transcripts were sequenced. Sequencing used immunoSEQ multiplex PCR; TCRdb keeps in-frame clones, though not all of them. The sample carries about half a million clones, 30% recorded once. The specimen was naive CD4+ T cells from blood. These receptors were taken from a man younger than 35 in good health.

The genes are TRBV6-5 and TRBJ2-7; 8 bases are shared with TRBD1. V shed 6 bases and J 7 bases; nucleotides not matched to a gene: 8. Looked up from germline, CDR1 is MNHEY and CDR2 is SVGAGI. This CDR3 spans 13 amino acids. This CDR3 reads CASRMTGAGEQYF. CDR3 nucleotide sequence: TGTGCCAGCAGAATGACAGGGGCGGGGGAGCAGTACTTC.

The CDR3 is CASSEDRDEQYF. As DNA, the CDR3 is TGTGCCAGCAGTGAAGACAGGGACGAGCAGTACTTC. The chain recombines TRBV25-1 with TRBJ2-7, with 7 bases lining up with TRBD1. J lost 5 bases, V lost 2 bases, and 0 bases had no gene match. This CDR3 is 12 amino acids long. Germline CDR1 and CDR2: MGHDK and SYGVNS.

V and J are TRBV7-8 and TRBJ1-4; D may be TRBD1 (5 bases). This CDR3 spans 14 amino acids. Germline V CDR1 and CDR2: SGHVS, FQNEAQ. Trimming pared 1 base from V and 12 bases from J, leaving 15 bases between. CDR3 in amino acids: CASSLGIQDGELFF. The CDR3 DNA follows: TGTGCCAGCAGCTTAGGGATACAGGACGGGGAACTGTTTTTT. The full variable domain, completed using reference TRBV7-8 and TRBJ1-4, is GAGVSQSPRYKVAKRGQDVALRCDPISGHVSLFWYQQALGQGPEFLTYFQNEAQLDKSGLPSDRFFAERPEGSVSTLKIQRTQQEDSAVYLCASSLGIQDGELFFGSGTQLSVL.

This sequence joins TRBV18 and TRBJ2-7; tentative D call: TRBD1 (6 bases). V dropped 4 bases and J dropped 6 bases, with 16 bases sitting between them. This CDR3 region has 14 residues. Germline V gives CDR1 KGHSH, CDR2 LQKENI. The CDR3 sequence: CASSLETGTSEQYF. CDR3 in DNA: TGTGCCAGCTCACTCGAGACAGGCACTAGCGAGCAGTACTTC. The full variable domain, rest sourced from reference TRBV18 and TRBJ2-7, is NAGVMQNPRHLVRRRGQEARLRCSPMKGHSHVYWYRQLPEEGLKFMVYLQKENIIDESGMPKERFSAEFPKEGPSILRIQQVVRGDSAAYFCASSLETGTSEQYFGPGTRLTVT.

The rearrangement joins TRBV5-1 to TRBJ2-7; D is perhaps TRBD2 (5 bases). The germline gives CDR1 SGHRS, CDR2 YFSETQ. Deletions cut 5 bases from V and 4 bases from J, with 13 bases between. This CDR3 region has 13 residues. The CDR3 region is CASRKDQRYEQYF. DNA for the CDR3: TGCGCCAGCAGAAAGGACCAGCGGTACGAGCAGTACTTC.

The chain recombines TRBV7-9 with TRBJ2-7; 7 bases are shared with TRBD2. The CDR3 is 14 residues long. Germline-derived CDR1 and CDR2 are SEHNR and FQNEAQ (reference sequence). V lost 2 bases to trimming and J lost 3 bases; unmatched junction nucleotides: 4. The CDR3, as DNA: TGTGCCAGCAGCTTATCGGGAGGTAGCTACGAGCAGTACTTC. This encodes CASSLSGGSYEQYF.

V usage is TRBV7-2 and J usage is TRBJ1-1, with D possibly matching TRBD1 (5 bases). This CDR3 is built from 14 residues. Per the germline V gene, CDR1 is SGHTA and CDR2 is FQGNSA. V was cut by 1 base and J by 4 bases, with 10 bases left in between. CDR3 DNA: TGTGCCAGCAGCTTAGAGTCGGGGCGCACTGAAGCTTTCTTT. It specifies CASSLESGRTEAFF.

CDR3: CASSLAITSSYNEQFF. For the CDR3, the DNA is TGTGCCAGCAGCTTAGCGATTACTAGCTCCTACAATGAGCAGTTCTTC. This rearrangement joins TRBV7-9 to TRBJ2-1, with D perhaps TRBD2 (5 bases). Germline assignment: CDR1 SEHNR and CDR2 FQNEAQ (reference sequence). This CDR3 contains 16 residues. V dropped 0 bases and J dropped 0 bases, with 9 bases sitting between them. Complete variable domain (other parts from reference TRBV7-9 and TRBJ2-1): DTGVSQNPRHKITKRGQNVTFRCDPISEHNRLYWYRQTLGQGPEFLTYFQNEAQLEKSRLLSDRFSAERPKGSFSTLEIQRTEQGDSAMYLCASSLAITSSYNEQFFGPGTRLTVL.

This chain uses TRBV2 with TRBJ2-7; no definite D call. The germline V and J ends were trimmed by 4 bases and 6 bases, with 7 bases remaining between them. There are 11 residues in the CDR3. The V gene's germline CDR1 is SNHLY and CDR2 FYNNEI. CDR3 sequence: CASSGAGEQYF. Here the CDR3 DNA reads TGTGCCAGCAGTGGGGCAGGCGAGCAGTACTTC.

The chain joins TRBV9 to TRBJ2-5, with D uncertain. From germline, CDR1 is SGDLS and CDR2 YYNGEE. The V end was cut by 0 bases, the J end by 5 bases, with 8 bases between. The CDR3 is 13 residues long. The CDR3 region is CASSVEPGETQYF. The DNA of the CDR3 is TGTGCCAGCAGCGTAGAGCCCGGGGAGACCCAGTACTTC.

The chain combines TRBV25-1 with TRBJ2-1, with 9 bases fitting TRBD1. With 0 bases clipped from V and 9 bases from J, the junction kept 15 bases outside the gene matches. There are 18 residues in the CDR3. Germline V gene data show CDR1 as MGHDK and CDR2 as SYGVNS. CDR3 protein: CASSEYGTGRHWLGEQFF. The DNA of the CDR3 is TGTGCCAGCAGTGAATACGGGACAGGGCGACACTGGCTGGGTGAGCAGTTCTTC.